Listed here is a single T cell receptor (beta chain). The antigen is not known. Patients, 2 to 39 years old, had expanded memory T-cell proportions. CD4+ cells were sorted into CD25-high CD127-low regulatory cells and CD25-low CD127-high conventional cells. The data originate from a study of regulatory T cells. Amplification used 52 TRBV primers and 13 TRBJ primers. The assay was immunoSEQ multiplex PCR, and TCRdb's table has in-frame clones only and misses some. This sample has about 23,000 clones, with roughly 84% found just once. Germline lookup yields CDR1 SGHRS and CDR2 YFSETQ. This CDR3 is 17 amino acids long. The V end lost 4 bases, the J end lost 0 bases, and 19 bases lay between the germline ends. Study results and caveats: Hydrophobic residues at CDR3 positions 6 and 7 were enriched in conventional CD4+ T cells of CD3G-deficient patients. Regulatory T cells showed the strongest V-J pair restriction and V/J gene skewing among patient repertoires.

The receptor was derived from a child under 18 with CD3G deficiency. This rearrangement joins TRBV5-1 to TRBJ1-2, with a possible D match to TRBD1 (5 bases). The sequencing input was conventional CD4+ T cells sorted from blood. The CDR3 reads CASSRGTPGGANYGYTF. CDR3 coding DNA: TGCGCCAGCAGCCGCGGGACTCCCGGAGGGGCTAACTATGGCTACACCTTC.